This T cell receptor (beta chain) was sequenced during a study of blood T cells in healthy people across ages. It was with a sample-barcoded 5' primer and a J-beta primer mix that a second PCR of about 6 to 12 cycles was run. TCRdb reprocessed the 5' RACE reads with MiXCR, giving one entry per CDR3 protein. The table has fewer than 900,000 distinct CDR3 sequences, around 46% seen once. Sequencing was carried out using blood. This clonotype was obtained from a woman aged 60-75 years in good health.

The chain's CDR3 is CASSYSNRGAEAFF. As DNA, the CDR3 is TGTGCCAGCAGTTACTCAAACAGGGGGGCTGAAGCTTTCTTT. The V call is TRBV6-2 or TRBV6-3, the J call TRBJ1-1; 8 positions match TRBD1. This CDR3 is built from 14 residues. The V segment lost 0 bases and the J segment 6 bases; nucleotides outside the gene matches: 3. Germline V gene data show CDR1 as MNHEY and CDR2 as SVGEGT.